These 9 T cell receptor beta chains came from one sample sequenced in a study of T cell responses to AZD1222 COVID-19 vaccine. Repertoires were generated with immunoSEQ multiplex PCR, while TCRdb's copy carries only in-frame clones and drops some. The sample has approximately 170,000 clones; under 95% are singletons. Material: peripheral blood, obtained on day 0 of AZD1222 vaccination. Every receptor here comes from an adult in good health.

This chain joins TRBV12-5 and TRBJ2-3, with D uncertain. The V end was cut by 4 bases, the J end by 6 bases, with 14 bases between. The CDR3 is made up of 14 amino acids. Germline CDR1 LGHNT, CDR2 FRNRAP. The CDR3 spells CASGSITGYDTQYF. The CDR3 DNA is TGTGCTAGTGGTTCGATAACCGGCTACGATACGCAGTATTTT. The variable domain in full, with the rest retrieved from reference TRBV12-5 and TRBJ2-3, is DARVTQTPRHKVTEMGQEVTMRCQPILGHNTVFWYRQTMMQGLELLAYFRNRAPLDDSGMPKDRFSAEMPDATLATLKIQPSEPRDSAVYFCASGSITGYDTQYFGPGTRLTVL.

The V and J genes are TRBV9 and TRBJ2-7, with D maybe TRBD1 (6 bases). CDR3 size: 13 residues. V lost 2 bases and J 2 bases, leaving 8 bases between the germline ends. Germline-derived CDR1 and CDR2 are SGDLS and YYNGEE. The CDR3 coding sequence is TGTGCCAGCAGCGTTGGACAGACCTACGAGCAGTACTTC. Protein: CASSVGQTYEQYF. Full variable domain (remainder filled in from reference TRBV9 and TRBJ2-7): DSGVTQTPKHLITATGQRVTLRCSPRSGDLSVYWYQQSLDQGLQFLIQYYNGEERAKGNILERFSAQQFPDLHSELNLSSLELGDSALYFCASSVGQTYEQYFGPGTRLTVT.

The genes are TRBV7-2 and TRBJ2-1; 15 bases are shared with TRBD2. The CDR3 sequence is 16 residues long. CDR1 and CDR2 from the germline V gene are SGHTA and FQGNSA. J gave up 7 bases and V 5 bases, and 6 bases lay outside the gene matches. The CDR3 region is CASSRTSGRAMNEQFF. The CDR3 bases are TGTGCCAGCAGCCGGACTAGCGGGAGGGCCATGAATGAGCAGTTCTTC.

CDR3 loop: CASSPPGLAGATYNEQFF. The CDR3 DNA sequence: TGTGCCAGCTCACCACCGGGCCTAGCGGGAGCAACTTACAATGAGCAGTTCTTC. V and J are TRBV18 and TRBJ2-1, with 10 nucleotides matching TRBD2. Trimming removed 0 bases from V and 4 bases from J; junction bases left unmatched: 9. The CDR3 sequence is 18 residues long. CDR1 and CDR2 (germline): KGHSH, LQKENI.

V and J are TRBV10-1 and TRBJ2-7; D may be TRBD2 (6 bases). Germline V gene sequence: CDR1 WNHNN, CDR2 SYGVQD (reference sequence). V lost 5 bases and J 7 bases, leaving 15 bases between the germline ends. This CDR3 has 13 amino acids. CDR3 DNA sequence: TGCGCCAGCAGTTTTGGGGGACTTAAAGAGCAGTACTTC. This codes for CASSFGGLKEQYF.

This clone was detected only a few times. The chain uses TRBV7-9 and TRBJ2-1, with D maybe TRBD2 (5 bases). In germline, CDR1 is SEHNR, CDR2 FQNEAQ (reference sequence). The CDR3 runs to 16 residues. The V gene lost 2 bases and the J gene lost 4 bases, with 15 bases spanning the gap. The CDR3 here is CASSLRSAGVYNEQFF. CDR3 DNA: TGTGCCAGCAGCTTAAGGAGCGCCGGGGTTTACAATGAGCAGTTCTTC.

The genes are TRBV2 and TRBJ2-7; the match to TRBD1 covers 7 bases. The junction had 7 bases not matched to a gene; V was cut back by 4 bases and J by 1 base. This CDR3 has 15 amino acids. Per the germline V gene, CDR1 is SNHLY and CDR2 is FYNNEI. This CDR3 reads CASSVLAGGSYEQYF. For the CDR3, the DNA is TGTGCCAGCAGTGTATTGGCAGGGGGTTCCTACGAGCAGTACTTC. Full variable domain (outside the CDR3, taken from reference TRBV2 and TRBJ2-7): EPEVTQTPSHQVTQMGQEVILRCVPISNHLYFYWYRQILGQKVEFLVSFYNNEISEKSEIFDDQFSVERPDGSNFTLKIRSTKLEDSAMYFCASSVLAGGSYEQYFGPGTRLTVT.

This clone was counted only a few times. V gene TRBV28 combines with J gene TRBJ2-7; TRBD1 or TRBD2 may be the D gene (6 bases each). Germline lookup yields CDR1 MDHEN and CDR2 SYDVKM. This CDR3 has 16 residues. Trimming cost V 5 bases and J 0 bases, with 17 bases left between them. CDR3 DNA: TGTGCCAGCAGTGCTTGGACAGCGGGCTCCTCCTACGAGCAGTACTTC. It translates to CASSAWTAGSSYEQYF.

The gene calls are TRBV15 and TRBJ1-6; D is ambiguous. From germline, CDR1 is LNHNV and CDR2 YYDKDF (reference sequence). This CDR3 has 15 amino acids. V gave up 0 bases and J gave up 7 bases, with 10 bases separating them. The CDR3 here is CATSRDRGRNSPLHF. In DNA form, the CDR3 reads TGTGCCACCAGCAGAGATCGTGGCAGAAATTCACCCCTCCACTTT.